The source of this T cell receptor (beta chain) is a study of blood T cell repertoires in COVID-19. Across the study: COVID-19 samples, acute and convalescent, were from the United States, Italy and Spain. The analysed material was cDNA or gDNA that came from T cells, B-cell-depleted T cells, or PBMCs.

Followed longitudinally, the Seattle patients had been enrolled during active infection. The CDR3 consists of 16 residues. V was pared by 3 bases and J by 4 bases, with 5 bases of the junction left unmatched. Germline V CDR1 and CDR2: KGHDR, SFDVKD. Authors' analysis steps: Using reference gene primer amplification, nucleated cell counts were estimated. Some clones are missing from TCRdb's copy, which holds only in-frame ones; the method was immunoSEQ multiplex PCR. The V and J calls and clone size are taken from that table; D and trimming were inferred from the DNA. Seen here are approximately 300,000 clones, roughly 84% observed once, and the top ten hold roughly 14%.

Specimen: peripheral blood. V is TRBV24-1 and J is TRBJ2-2; 9 bases agree with TRBD1. The TCR was taken from a person between 65 and 80 years old with COVID-19, enrolled during active disease. The CDR3 DNA sequence: TGTGCCACCAGTGATCCGGGACAGGGTGGCACCGGGGAGCTGTTTTTT. Translation: CATSDPGQGGTGELFF.